The clone carrying this T cell receptor beta chain came up many times. Its antigen is as yet unknown. The sequenced fragment ends 3 residues before the CDR3 boundary, so the rest is inferred from the germline J gene. Assay: immunoSEQ multiplex PCR; the TCRdb copy retains only in-frame clones and omits some. The profile covers around 16,000 clones, none occurring a single time. Diagnosis required reduced IgG, IgA and/or IgM with specific antibody deficiency. From germline, CDR1 is KGHSH and CDR2 LQKENI. This CDR3 spans 17 amino acids. V dropped 1 base and J dropped 1 base, with 14 bases sitting between them. This specimen belongs to a study of T cell clonality in common variable immunodeficiency. Study results and caveats: Common variable immunodeficiency TCR beta sequences reportedly had fewer deletions and N-nucleotide insertions.

The TCR was taken from a human donor with common variable immunodeficiency. V gene TRBV18 combines with J gene TRBJ1-5; weak D call: TRBD1 (6 bases). The sample consisted of peripheral blood mononuclear cells. CDR3 residues: CASSPLDRRGSNQPQHF. CDR3 DNA (partial): TGTGCCAGCTCACCACTTGATAGGAGGGGGAGCAATCAGCCC.